These 2 T cell receptor beta chains were all obtained from the same sample, sequenced in a study of blood T cell repertoires in COVID-19. Here immunoSEQ multiplex PCR was the method, and the copy in TCRdb shows in-frame clones only, minus some. The table has around 250,000 clones, about 80% seen once; the top ten hold 3.4%. The sequenced material came from PBMCs or T cells enriched from blood (not recorded which). These receptors were taken from a man aged 45-65 years who had recovered from COVID-19.

This clone was counted once. The chain combines TRBV18 with TRBJ2-4; 7 bases line up with TRBD1. Germline CDR1 and CDR2: KGHSH and LQKENI. This CDR3 has 17 amino acids. V gave up 5 bases and J gave up 8 bases; unmatched junction bases: 18. CDR3 sequence reads: CASSASWDSPSLDIQYF. In DNA form, the CDR3 reads TGTGCCAGCTCAGCCTCTTGGGACAGCCCTAGCTTGGACATTCAGTACTTC.

The chain uses TRBV28 and TRBJ1-1, with a tentative D call TRBD1 (6 bases). This CDR3 region has 11 residues. With 7 bases removed from V and 8 bases from J, the gap between germline ends came to 11 bases. CDR1 is MDHEN, CDR2 SYDVKM, per germline. The DNA of the CDR3 is TGTGCCAGCACCCCGGGGGGCGAAGCTTTCTTT. It specifies CASTPGGEAFF.